This TCR beta chain stems from a study of spatial heterogeneity in lung cancer. General observations from the study: The number of expanded tumor alpha and beta chains correlated with mutation number. Beta chains had 13% to 15% coverage of tumor T cells, and alpha chains had about 7%.

A note on this clonotype: Its antigen is as yet unknown.

TCRdb redid the calling of the 5' RACE reads with MiXCR, one entry per CDR3 protein. The sample yields 100,000 or so distinct CDR3 sequences, 3.5% to 5% seen once. Germline V lookup: CDR1 LGHDT, CDR2 YNNKEL (reference sequence). The V and J ends lost 4 bases and 0 bases respectively, with 10 bases between them. This CDR3 has 14 residues. The time point here: sample taken at primary tumor resection. Whole RNA, which was extracted from tumor, nontumor lung tissue or frozen PBMC, was sequenced without any cell sorting. This clonotype was obtained from a male donor with early-stage non-small cell lung cancer. This sequence joins TRBV3-1 and TRBJ2-7; D not certain. Sequenced material: lung tumor tissue, taken at surgery. The CDR3 DNA reads as TGTGCCAGCAGCCCTGTTTACAACTCCTACGAGCAGTACTTC. This sequence encodes CASSPVYNSYEQYF.